The rows below give T cell receptor beta chains drawn from one sample of a study of blood T cells in healthy people across ages. MiXCR, applied by TCRdb to the 5' RACE reads, yields one record per CDR3 protein. The sample includes some 560,000 distinct CDR3 sequences, around 27% of them seen just once. This same sample was also part of a study on T cells of mothers and their children.

The sample consisted of blood. These receptors came from a boy aged 2-9 years in good health. CDR3s include the opening cysteine and the closing phenylalanine or tryptophan. A D gene is named only where the DNA matches it firmly. Size is stated for part of the rows, as once, few or many counts, or as a class when the clone is expanded.

clone size | D gene | J gene | V gene | CDR3 DNA | CDR3 protein
NA | NA | TRBJ2-1 | TRBV6-2/TRBV6-3 | TGTGCCAGCAGCCTAGGGTGGGAGCAGTTCTTC | CASSLGWEQFF
few | NA | TRBJ2-6 | TRBV4-1 | TGCGCCAGCAGCCCGCCCGAAATCTCTGGGGCCAACGTCCTGACTTTC | CASSPPEISGANVLTF
NA | NA | TRBJ1-4 | TRBV20-1 | TGCAGTGCTGAGGATGAAAAACTGTTTTTT | CSAEDEKLFF
NA | NA | TRBJ2-6 | TRBV4-2 | TGTGCCAGCAGCAGAGGACGGAACTCTGGGGCCAACGTCCTGACTTTC | CASSRGRNSGANVLTF
few | TRBD2 | TRBJ2-3 | TRBV20-1 | TGCAGTGCTAAACCGGGACTAGCCACAGATACGCAGTATTTT | CSAKPGLATDTQYF
few | NA | TRBJ2-5 | TRBV15 | TGTGCCACCAGCAGAGATTCGGGGTGGGAGACCCAGTACTTC | CATSRDSGWETQYF
NA | NA | TRBJ1-1 | TRBV7-9 | TGTGCCAGCAGCTACACGAGAGAAAACCGGGGAACGGCTGAAGCTTTCTTT | CASSYTRENRGTAEAFF
few | TRBD2 | TRBJ2-1 | TRBV7-7 | TGTGCTAGCAGCTGGGGGACTAGCGGGGGGGCGGCTGAGCAGTTCTTC | CASSWGTSGGAAEQFF
few | TRBD2 | TRBJ2-7 | TRBV20-1 | TGCAGTGCCAGTCGGGGACTAGCGGGAGTCTCGGCAAACGAGCAGTACTTC | CSASRGLAGVSANEQYF
NA | TRBD1 | TRBJ1-5 | TRBV7-4 | TGTGCCAGTAAGACAGGGTCCAAGATTAATCAGCCCCAGCATTTT | CASKTGSKINQPQHF
few | TRBD2 | TRBJ2-3 | TRBV11-2 | TGTGCCAGCAGGGACCCTTTTCGGGGGGGGCAAACGCAGTATTTT | CASRDPFRGGQTQYF
NA | NA | TRBJ2-5 | TRBV7-9 | TGTGCCAGCAGCCGCCGGGACTTCCAAGAGACCCAGTACTTC | CASSRRDFQETQYF
NA | NA | TRBJ2-2 | TRBV10-2 | TGCGCCAGCAGTGCGGAGTTCCGCACCGGGGAGCTGTTTTTT | CASSAEFRTGELFF
NA | TRBD1 | TRBJ2-5 | TRBV29-1 | TGCAGCGTTGACCGCCCGGGAAACAGGGGGCTGGAGACCCAGTACTTC | CSVDRPGNRGLETQYF
few | NA | TRBJ2-6 | TRBV7-6 | TGTGCCAGCAGCTTTGAAATTGGGGCCAACGTCCTGACTTTC | CASSFEIGANVLTF
NA | TRBD2 | TRBJ2-7 | TRBV29-1 | TGCAGCGTTGGTCGCGGGAGGGCCTACGAGCAGTACTTC | CSVGRGRAYEQYF
NA | TRBD1 | TRBJ1-1 | TRBV5-1 | TGCGCCAGCAGCTCGGGACAGGGGCGCACTGAAGCTTTCTTT | CASSSGQGRTEAFF
NA | NA | TRBJ2-1 | TRBV13 | TGTGCCAGCAGCTTTGGTACCGGGCCCCTCTACAATGAGCAGTTCTTC | CASSFGTGPLYNEQFF
few | NA | TRBJ2-3 | TRBV14 | TGTGCCAGCAGCCCGGACTACACAGATACGCAGTATTTT | CASSPDYTDTQYF
NA | TRBD2 | TRBJ2-3 | TRBV7-2 | TGTGCCAGCAGCTTAAGGCCCCCGGGCAGGGAGGGAGATACGCAGTATTTT | CASSLRPPGREGDTQYF
NA | TRBD1 | TRBJ2-4 | TRBV10-3 | TGTGCCACCTCAGGGGGCCCTTCTCTAGCCAAAAACATTCAGCACTTC | CATSGGPSLAKNIQHF
few | NA | TRBJ1-6 | TRBV9 | TGTGCCAGCAGCGAGGACAGCCTAAATTCACCCCTCCACTTT | CASSEDSLNSPLHF
NA | NA | TRBJ2-1 | TRBV9 | TGTGCCAGCAGCGCCGGGGCGGGTGAGCAGTTCTTC | CASSAGAGEQFF
few | NA | TRBJ2-3 | TRBV24-1 | TGTGCCACCAGTGATTTTGGGGAAGATACGCAGTATTTT | CATSDFGEDTQYF
NA | NA | TRBJ2-7 | TRBV7-2 | TGTGCCAGCAGCTCTTTCCGCCGGGTGGCTAGCGAGCAGTACTTC | CASSSFRRVASEQYF
NA | NA | TRBJ2-7 | TRBV6-2/TRBV6-3 | TGTGCCAGCAGTCGGGGCTGGGAGCAGTACTTC | CASSRGWEQYF
NA | TRBD2 | TRBJ2-2 | TRBV5-1 | TGCGCCAGCAGCTCACTAGCGGGCACCGGGGAGCTGTTTTTT | CASSSLAGTGELFF
NA | NA | TRBJ2-5 | TRBV20-1 | TGCAGTGCGGGGAGGTCGGAGACCCAGTACTTC | CSAGRSETQYF
few | TRBD2 | TRBJ2-1 | TRBV2 | TGTGCCAGCAGTGAAGAGGGGAGACTAGCGGGACGGGGGGGTGAGCAGTTCTTC | CASSEEGRLAGRGGEQFF
NA | TRBD1 | TRBJ1-2 | TRBV25-1 | TGTGCCAGCAGTGAGACGGGACAGGCTGACTGTCAGTTC | CASSETGQADCQF
NA | NA | TRBJ1-2 | TRBV14 | TGTGCCAGCAGCCAAGAATCAGTCAGCTACACCTTC | CASSQESVSYTF
few | NA | TRBJ1-4 | TRBV3-1 | TGTGCCAGCAGCCCCGGGTTTGGACTTAATGAAAAACTGTTTTTT | CASSPGFGLNEKLFF
NA | TRBD2 | TRBJ2-1 | TRBV11-2 | TGTGCCAGCAGCTTAGATCATACTAGCGGGTGGGAGCAGTTCTTC | CASSLDHTSGWEQFF
NA | TRBD2 | TRBJ2-1 | TRBV4-2 | TGTGCCAGCAGCCAGGAGACTAGCGGGGGGTACAATGAGCAGTTCTTC | CASSQETSGGYNEQFF
NA | TRBD1 | TRBJ2-1 | TRBV12-3/TRBV12-4 | TGTGCCAGCAGTTTAAAGAGGGACAGGGTCAATGAGCAGTTCTTC | CASSLKRDRVNEQFF
few | TRBD2 | TRBJ2-4 | TRBV20-1 | TGCAGTGCTCTTACAGCGGGAAGCCAGACATGGGGACAAAACATTCAGTACTTC | CSALTAGSQTWGQNIQYF
NA | TRBD1 | TRBJ2-7 | TRBV19 | TGTGCCAGCCCTACAGGGGCCCTCTACGAGCAGTACTTC | CASPTGALYEQYF
few | NA | TRBJ2-1 | TRBV12-5 | TGTGCTAGTGGTTTTGAGGGATACGAGCAGTTCTTC | CASGFEGYEQFF
few | NA | TRBJ1-6 | TRBV21-1 | TGTGCCAGCAGCAAAGCCTACTTCACGCAGGAGACCCGTCCTTATAATTCACCCCTCCACTTT | CASSKAYFTQETRPYNSPLHF
NA | TRBD1 | TRBJ2-2 | TRBV2 | TGTGCCAGCAGCGTGACAGGGATCACCGGGGAGCTGTTTTTT | CASSVTGITGELFF
NA | NA | TRBJ1-3 | TRBV2 | TGTGCCAGCGGGAGGGGGATAACTGGAAACACCATATATTTT | CASGRGITGNTIYF
NA | NA | TRBJ2-7 | TRBV4-1 | TGCGCCAGCAGCCAAGATTTATTTCCCAAACTCTACGAGCAGTACTTC | CASSQDLFPKLYEQYF
NA | TRBD2 | TRBJ2-7 | TRBV18 | TGTGCCAGCTCACTAGCGGGGCGATCCATCGAGCAGTACTTC | CASSLAGRSIEQYF
few | NA | TRBJ1-1 | TRBV4-3 | TGCGCCAGCAGCCAAGAGGTTCCGAACACTGAAGCTTTCTTT | CASSQEVPNTEAFF
few | TRBD1 | TRBJ1-6 | TRBV10-3 | TGTGCCATCAGTGAATGGGACAGTAATTCACCCCTCCACTTT | CAISEWDSNSPLHF
NA | NA | TRBJ1-4 | TRBV2 | TGTGCCAGCACCTGGGGATCCGGGGAAAAACTGTTTTTT | CASTWGSGEKLFF
NA | TRBD1 | TRBJ2-5 | TRBV7-2 | TGTGCCAGCAGCTTAGACTTCAGGGGGTGGGAGACCCAGTACTTC | CASSLDFRGWETQYF
NA | TRBD1 | TRBJ2-7 | TRBV7-6 | TGTGCCAGCAGCTTTAAGGGGGCCTCCATCGAGCAGTACTTC | CASSFKGASIEQYF
few | NA | TRBJ1-1 | TRBV7-9 | TGTGCCAGCAGCTTAGGCTCCACCCGGACGATGAACACTGAAGCTTTCTTT | CASSLGSTRTMNTEAFF
NA | TRBD2 | TRBJ2-5 | TRBV20-1 | TGCAGTGCTATCTCTAGCGGGGGTGAGACCCAGTACTTC | CSAISSGGETQYF
few | NA | TRBJ2-2 | TRBV21-1 | TGTGCCGGCAGCGCCCGGGAACTAGCATCCGGGGAGCTGTTTTTT | CAGSARELASGELFF
NA | NA | TRBJ2-7 | TRBV29-1 | TGCAGCGTTGGGGCCCGGAATGGAGCCTACGAGCAGTACTTC | CSVGARNGAYEQYF
few | NA | TRBJ1-1 | TRBV11-2 | TGTGCCAGCAGCCCCTCGAGTGACACTGAAGCTTTCTTT | CASSPSSDTEAFF
NA | NA | TRBJ2-5 | TRBV7-2 | TGTGCCAGCAGCTTAGACTTGTTGGAAGAGACCCAGTACTTC | CASSLDLLEETQYF
NA | NA | TRBJ2-1 | TRBV6-5 | TGTGCCAGCAGTTCTGGCGGGGAGGGGGGAAATGAGCAGTTCTTC | CASSSGGEGGNEQFF
once | NA | TRBJ2-3 | TRBV9 | TGTGCCAGCAGCGCCGGACTTCGGACAGATACGCAGTATTTT | CASSAGLRTDTQYF
NA | NA | TRBJ1-1 | TRBV6-6 | TGTGCCAGCAGTGGGGGGCCTCAACGCGCTTTCTTT | CASSGGPQRAFF
NA | NA | TRBJ2-3 | TRBV6-6 | TGTGCCAGCAGCTCCCGGGGGGCGGGAAGCACAGATACGCAGTATTTT | CASSSRGAGSTDTQYF
NA | NA | TRBJ2-7 | TRBV7-6 | TGTGCCAGCAGCTTAGGTTTGGGGCAGAACGAGCAGTACTTC | CASSLGLGQNEQYF